The clone carrying this TCR beta chain has a count of ten or more. Its antigen is currently unknown. 5'RACE template switching produced TCR cDNA carrying a universal primer site and UMIs. In TCRdb, the 5' RACE reads were re-called with MiXCR into one record per CDR3 protein. The table has 510,000 or so distinct CDR3 sequences, 15% to 20% seen once. This sample stems from a study of T cells after yellow fever vaccination. Trimming removed 5 bases from V and 4 bases from J, with 12 bases in between. Germline loops: CDR1 SGHTA, CDR2 FQGNSA. The CDR3 length is 14 residues. Study-wide results and caveats: Reappearing after the booster were most of the clones from primary vaccination (less than 97% CD4, approximately 88% CD8).

V and J are TRBV7-2 and TRBJ2-1; D remains unclear. This TCR derives from a man aged 25-45 years who received the YFV17D yellow fever vaccine. This sample comprised PBMCs, obtained 15 days after the yellow fever booster vaccination. Here the CDR3 reads CASSPPNGYNEQFF. The CDR3 DNA is TGTGCCAGCAGCCCCCCCAACGGGTACAATGAGCAGTTCTTC.